This is a list of T cell receptor beta chains from one sample in a study of long-term antiretroviral therapy in people with HIV. Sequencing was performed with immunoSEQ multiplex PCR; in TCRdb, only in-frame clones are kept and a portion is missing. The repertoire holds some 23,000 clones, with approximately 86% as singletons. The starting material was unsorted PBMCs, obtained more than 4.3 years after starting antiretroviral therapy. All receptors derive from a man aged 30 to 45 with HIV. Each CDR3 is given with its conserved first and last residue. The order of the fields is D gene, J gene, clone size, V gene, CDR3 protein, CDR3 DNA. D genes are given only for firm matches. The size entry is marked missing in some rows and otherwise reads once, few, many or a size class.

d_gene: -
j_gene: TRBJ2-1
abundance: -
v_gene: TRBV7-9
CDR3aa: CASRPTPAEALQFF
CDR3nt: TGTGCCAGCAGACCCACCCCAGCGGAAGCTCTACAGTTCTTC

d_gene: TRBD1
j_gene: TRBJ1-3
abundance: -
v_gene: TRBV6-6
CDR3aa: CASRPDRDSGNTIYF
CDR3nt: TGTGCCAGCAGACCGGACAGGGACTCTGGAAACACCATATATTTT

d_gene: -
j_gene: TRBJ1-6
abundance: few
v_gene: TRBV6-6
CDR3aa: CASSYSTNSPLHF
CDR3nt: TGTGCCAGCAGTTATTCCACTAATTCACCCCTCCACTTT

d_gene: TRBD2
j_gene: TRBJ2-7
abundance: -
v_gene: TRBV11-1
CDR3aa: CASSRDYAYEQYF
CDR3nt: TGTGCCAGCAGCCGGGACTACGCCTACGAGCAGTACTTC

d_gene: TRBD1
j_gene: TRBJ1-5
abundance: few
v_gene: TRBV19
CDR3aa: CASSATGGQPQHF
CDR3nt: TGTGCCAGTAGTGCCACAGGGGGCCAGCCCCAGCATTTT

d_gene: -
j_gene: TRBJ1-2
abundance: -
v_gene: TRBV27
CDR3aa: CASSLDGHYGYTF
CDR3nt: TGTGCCAGCAGTTTGGACGGGCACTATGGCTACACCTTC

d_gene: -
j_gene: TRBJ1-1
abundance: once
v_gene: TRBV15
CDR3aa: CATSRIDTEAFF
CDR3nt: TGTGCCACCAGCAGGATCGACACTGAAGCTTTCTTT

d_gene: -
j_gene: TRBJ1-2
abundance: -
v_gene: TRBV4-1
CDR3aa: CASSQDPGDRNYGYTF
CDR3nt: TGCGCCAGCAGCCAAGATCCAGGGGACCGAAACTATGGCTACACCTTC

d_gene: -
j_gene: TRBJ1-1
abundance: -
v_gene: TRBV28
CDR3aa: CASSLSQGRAFF
CDR3nt: TGTGCCAGCAGTTTATCCCAAGGCCGAGCTTTCTTT

d_gene: -
j_gene: TRBJ2-7
abundance: -
v_gene: TRBV30
CDR3aa: CALRDGSYEQYF
CDR3nt: TGTGCCCTAAGGGACGGATCCTACGAGCAGTACTTC

d_gene: TRBD2
j_gene: TRBJ2-7
abundance: -
v_gene: TRBV6-5
CDR3aa: CASGGVRGPYEQYF
CDR3nt: TGTGCTTCGGGAGGTGTGCGGGGACCCTACGAGCAGTACTTC

d_gene: -
j_gene: TRBJ2-5
abundance: large
v_gene: TRBV7-9
CDR3aa: CASSLAWGRQETQYF
CDR3nt: TGTGCCAGCAGCCTCGCTTGGGGGCGGCAAGAGACCCAGTACTTC

d_gene: TRBD1
j_gene: TRBJ1-1
abundance: -
v_gene: TRBV6-5
CDR3aa: CASSYETGGPDTEAFF
CDR3nt: TGTGCCAGCAGTTACGAGACAGGGGGCCCGGACACTGAAGCTTTCTTT

d_gene: TRBD2
j_gene: TRBJ2-3
abundance: -
v_gene: TRBV9
CDR3aa: CASSLKAGAGTDTQYF
CDR3nt: TGTGCCAGCAGCCTTAAAGCGGGAGCGGGGACAGATACGCAGTATTTT

d_gene: -
j_gene: TRBJ2-7
abundance: -
v_gene: TRBV6-5
CDR3aa: CASSYSYGAFEQYF
CDR3nt: TGTGCCAGCAGTTACTCGTATGGGGCATTCGAGCAGTACTTC

d_gene: -
j_gene: TRBJ2-3
abundance: -
v_gene: TRBV18
CDR3aa: CASSVLSRGGYTQYF
CDR3nt: TGTGCCAGCTCAGTACTAAGCAGGGGAGGTTATACGCAGTATTTT

d_gene: -
j_gene: TRBJ1-5
abundance: medium-sized
v_gene: TRBV7-8
CDR3aa: CASSFLRLGQENQPQHF
CDR3nt: TGTGCCAGCAGCTTCTTAAGACTAGGGCAGGAAAATCAGCCCCAGCATTTT

d_gene: -
j_gene: TRBJ2-1
abundance: -
v_gene: TRBV2
CDR3aa: CASSKGGGIYNEQFF
CDR3nt: TGTGCCAGCTCGAAAGGGGGGGGGATCTACAATGAGCAGTTCTTC

d_gene: TRBD1
j_gene: TRBJ1-1
abundance: -
v_gene: TRBV2
CDR3aa: CASGGTAQNTEAFF
CDR3nt: TGTGCCAGCGGAGGGACAGCACAAAACACTGAAGCTTTCTTT

d_gene: -
j_gene: TRBJ1-3
abundance: -
v_gene: TRBV6-1
CDR3aa: CASGRLSGNTIYF
CDR3nt: TGTGCCAGTGGACGGCTCTCTGGAAACACCATATATTTT

d_gene: TRBD1
j_gene: TRBJ1-3
abundance: -
v_gene: TRBV9
CDR3aa: CASSVVGQGVAIYF
CDR3nt: TGTGCCAGCAGCGTAGTGGGACAGGGTGTCGCCATATATTTT

d_gene: -
j_gene: TRBJ1-1
abundance: -
v_gene: TRBV19
CDR3aa: CASSDQVNTEAFF
CDR3nt: TGTGCCAGTAGTGATCAAGTGAACACTGAAGCTTTCTTT

d_gene: -
j_gene: TRBJ2-1
abundance: -
v_gene: TRBV4-3
CDR3aa: CASSQDQTVNWGNEQFF
CDR3nt: TGCGCCAGCAGCCAAGATCAGACCGTTAACTGGGGCAATGAGCAGTTCTTC

d_gene: -
j_gene: TRBJ1-6
abundance: -
v_gene: TRBV9
CDR3aa: CASSASGQNSPLHF
CDR3nt: TGTGCCAGCAGCGCCTCGGGTCAGAATTCACCCCTCCACTTT

d_gene: -
j_gene: TRBJ2-7
abundance: -
v_gene: TRBV6-1
CDR3aa: CASSEGADPSYEQYF
CDR3nt: TGTGCCAGCAGTGAAGGGGCGGACCCCTCCTACGAGCAGTACTTC

d_gene: -
j_gene: TRBJ2-7
abundance: once
v_gene: TRBV18
CDR3aa: CASSPTDYEQYF
CDR3nt: TGTGCCAGCTCACCGACAGATTACGAGCAGTACTTC

d_gene: -
j_gene: TRBJ2-7
abundance: -
v_gene: TRBV4-3
CDR3aa: CASSQDSGGAYEQYF
CDR3nt: TGCGCCAGCAGCCAAGATAGTGGGGGAGCCTACGAGCAGTACTTC

d_gene: -
j_gene: TRBJ2-7
abundance: -
v_gene: TRBV5-6
CDR3aa: CASSLGPGALMGEQYF
CDR3nt: TGTGCCAGCAGCCTGGGCCCTGGGGCGCTTATGGGCGAGCAGTACTTC

d_gene: -
j_gene: TRBJ2-7
abundance: -
v_gene: TRBV28
CDR3aa: CASSYAADEQYF
CDR3nt: TGTGCCAGCAGTTATGCCGCCGACGAGCAGTACTTC

d_gene: -
j_gene: TRBJ1-2
abundance: -
v_gene: TRBV2
CDR3aa: CASNRRLYRGRYHF
CDR3nt: TGTGCCAGCAACCGGAGGCTCTACCGGGGTCGATACCACTTC

d_gene: -
j_gene: TRBJ2-7
abundance: -
v_gene: TRBV19
CDR3aa: CASSRAASYEQYF
CDR3nt: TGTGCCAGTAGTAGGGCAGCCTCCTACGAGCAGTACTTC

d_gene: TRBD1
j_gene: TRBJ2-7
abundance: -
v_gene: TRBV9
CDR3aa: CASSRQGAYEQYF
CDR3nt: TGTGCCAGCAGCCGACAGGGGGCTTACGAGCAGTACTTC

d_gene: -
j_gene: TRBJ2-4
abundance: -
v_gene: TRBV5-1
CDR3aa: CASSLQAVGAKNIQYF
CDR3nt: TGCGCCAGCAGCTTACAGGCTGTGGGGGCCAAAAACATTCAGTACTTC

d_gene: -
j_gene: TRBJ2-7
abundance: once
v_gene: TRBV29-1
CDR3aa: CSVAGSYEQYF
CDR3nt: TGCAGCGTTGCTGGATCCTACGAGCAGTACTTC

d_gene: -
j_gene: TRBJ2-7
abundance: -
v_gene: TRBV4-2
CDR3aa: CASSPEVSNSYEQYF
CDR3nt: TGTGCCAGCAGCCCGGAGGTCAGCAACTCCTACGAGCAGTACTTC

d_gene: -
j_gene: TRBJ1-1
abundance: -
v_gene: TRBV29-1
CDR3aa: CSARDGRRKAFF
CDR3nt: TGCAGCGCCCGGGATGGCCGACGAAAAGCTTTCTTT